The 22 T cell receptor beta chains listed next were all sequenced from one sample in a study of PD-1 blockade in classical Hodgkin lymphoma. As to time point: cycle 4 day 1 (C4D1), after less than seven weeks of nivolumab. Brentuximab vedotin exposure varied, and every patient relapsed after autologous stem cell transplantation. Sequencing was performed with immunoSEQ multiplex PCR; in TCRdb, only in-frame clones are kept and a portion is missing. This sample has over 60,000 clones, with around nine tenths found just once. The sequencing here drew on peripheral blood mononuclear cells (PBMCs), taken before the fourth cycle of nivolumab. The receptors stem from a human donor with classical Hodgkin lymphoma.

J is TRBJ2-2 and V is TRBV5-1, with 7 nucleotides matching TRBD1. V was pared by 3 bases and J by 1 base, with 12 bases of the junction left unmatched. CDR3 length: 18 residues. Germline assignment: CDR1 SGHRS and CDR2 YFSETQ. CDR3 bases: TGCGCCAGCAGCTCCCGACAGGGAGTATCACGGAACACCGGGGAGCTGTTTTTT. Protein sequence: CASSSRQGVSRNTGELFF.

V usage is TRBV13 and J usage is TRBJ2-3; D is possibly TRBD1 (6 bases). The V gene lost 3 bases and the J gene lost 3 bases, with 10 bases spanning the gap. This CDR3 has 14 residues. Germline-derived CDR1 and CDR2 are PRHDT and FYEKMQ (reference sequence). The CDR3 reads CASSLGQGTDTQYF. In nucleotides, the CDR3 is TGTGCCAGCAGCTTGGGGCAGGGGACAGATACGCAGTATTTT.

This clone showed up just once. The chain employs TRBV11-2 and TRBJ2-6, with D possibly TRBD2 on 5 matching bases. Trimming pared 3 bases from V and 3 bases from J, leaving 12 bases between. The CDR3 is 16 amino acids. CDR1 and CDR2 from the germline V gene are SGHAT and FQNNGV. The CDR3 DNA sequence: TGTGCCAGCAGCTTCCGGGGTCTGGGTGGGGCCAACGTCCTGACTTTC. This codes for CASSFRGLGGANVLTF.

This chain connects TRBV10-1 to TRBJ2-2; 7 positions agree with TRBD2. CDR3 length equals 11 residues. Germline CDR1 is WNHNN and CDR2 is SYGVQD (reference sequence). V gave up 8 bases and J gave up 6 bases; unmatched junction bases: 0. CDR3 protein: CASRGAGELFF. CDR3 nucleotide sequence: TGCGCCAGCCGGGGGGCCGGGGAGCTGTTTTTT.

This chain connects TRBV19 to TRBJ1-5, with D possibly being TRBD1 (5 bases). The CDR3 consists of 21 residues. The germline V and J ends were trimmed by 0 bases and 0 bases, with 24 bases remaining between them. Per germline, CDR1 LNHDA and CDR2 SQIVND (reference sequence). As DNA, the CDR3 is TGTGCCAGTAGTATAGACCCCCCGGTTGGGGGAACGCCTTATAGCAATCAGCCCCAGCATTTT. It codes for CASSIDPPVGGTPYSNQPQHF.

The sample holds a few counts of this clone. The chain carries TRBV2 and TRBJ2-7; D is ambiguous. Trimming stripped 2 bases from V and 4 bases from J, with 0 bases between. The CDR3 covers 10 residues. Germline V gene data show CDR1 as SNHLY and CDR2 as FYNNEI. The CDR3 sequence is CASSEYEQYF. The CDR3 DNA sequence: TGTGCCAGCAGTGAATACGAGCAGTACTTC.

The chain employs TRBV28 and TRBJ2-2; 7 bases are shared with TRBD1. The CDR3 is made up of 15 amino acids. The V gene's germline CDR1 is MDHEN and CDR2 SYDVKM. V shed 2 bases, J shed 1 base, and the junction held 1 base outside the gene matches. This chain's CDR3 is CASSLGTVNTGELFF. The CDR3 nucleotides read TGTGCCAGCAGTTTAGGGACAGTGAACACCGGGGAGCTGTTTTTT.

The rearrangement links TRBV11-2 to TRBJ1-5; a weak D match, TRBD1 (5 bases). Germline loops: CDR1 SGHAT, CDR2 FQNNGV. The CDR3 sequence is 15 residues long. Trimming took 0 bases from V and 2 from J, leaving 8 bases between them. CDR3: CASSLDTGGNQPQHF. The CDR3 DNA reads as TGTGCCAGCAGCTTAGATACAGGAGGCAATCAGCCCCAGCATTTT.

This chain joins TRBV2 and TRBJ1-2, with a weak D call TRBD1 (5 bases). From germline, CDR1 is SNHLY and CDR2 FYNNEI. V shed 7 bases and J shed 2 bases, with 17 bases lying between them. The CDR3 has 15 residues. This chain's CDR3 is CASKLKRQGNYGYTF. CDR3 bases: TGTGCCAGCAAATTGAAGAGGCAGGGAAACTATGGCTACACCTTC.

Only one count was recorded for this clone. The chain joins TRBV29-1 to TRBJ2-7; 13 bases map to TRBD2. With V trimmed by 4 bases and J by 6 bases, 6 bases remained unmatched. Germline V CDR1 and CDR2: SQVTM, ANQGSEA. The CDR3 spans 14 residues. This CDR3 reads CSVVGGLAGVEQYF. The DNA for the CDR3 is TGCAGCGTTGTCGGTGGACTAGCGGGGGTCGAGCAGTACTTC.

The chain carries TRBV2 and TRBJ2-1; TRBD2 aligns across 9 bases. CDR3 length: 14 residues. Germline CDR1 is SNHLY and CDR2 is FYNNEI. V shed 8 bases, J shed 1 base, and the junction held 3 bases outside the gene matches. Here the CDR3 DNA reads TGTGCCAGCTATAGCGGGGGATCCTACAATGAGCAGTTCTTC. It translates to CASYSGGSYNEQFF.

In nucleotides, the CDR3 is TGTGCCAGCAGCCAAGAGGACGCCTGGACTAGTAGGGGGACCGGGGAGCTGTTTTTT. Protein product: CASSQEDAWTSRGTGELFF. The V and J genes are TRBV4-2 and TRBJ2-2; TRBD2 might be the D (7 bases). CDR3 size: 19 residues. Trimming took off 0 bases at V and 5 bases at J, with 22 bases between the two ends. The V gene's germline CDR1 is LGHNA and CDR2 YNFKEQ.

The V and J genes are TRBV7-8 and TRBJ2-7; 9 nucleotides line up with TRBD1. The V gene's germline CDR1 is SGHVS and CDR2 FQNEAQ. The CDR3 loop spans 22 amino acids. Trimming took 4 bases from V and 2 from J; bases not matched to a gene: 27. The CDR3 sequence: CASSSETLVGTGSPGRPYEQYF. DNA of the CDR3: TGTGCCAGCAGCTCCGAAACCCTCGTGGGGACAGGGTCACCGGGACGGCCCTACGAGCAGTACTTC.

V usage is TRBV4-1 and J usage is TRBJ2-5; 7 nucleotides line up with TRBD1. Trimming at V came to 4 bases and at J to 0 bases, leaving 5 bases not matched to a gene. From germline, CDR1 is MGHRA and CDR2 YSYEKL. The CDR3 sequence is 15 residues long. This CDR3 reads CASSPGTANQETQYF. DNA for the CDR3: TGCGCCAGCAGCCCCGGGACAGCCAACCAAGAGACCCAGTACTTC.

The chain joins TRBV27 to TRBJ1-5, with D maybe TRBD1 (6 bases). The CDR3 length is 14 residues. Trimming left V 2 bases short and J 4 bases short, with 9 bases between. The V gene's germline CDR1 is MNHEY and CDR2 SMNVEV (reference sequence). CDR3 in amino acids: CASSLGGRNQPQHF. The DNA for the CDR3 is TGTGCCAGCAGTTTAGGGGGCCGAAATCAGCCCCAGCATTTT.

The rearrangement joins TRBV4-1 to TRBJ2-5; 7 bases line up with TRBD2. The CDR3 has 14 residues. V lost 5 bases and J lost 2; bases outside the gene matches: 5. Germline V CDR1 and CDR2: MGHRA, YSYEKL. CDR3 protein: CASSAGTTQETQYF. The CDR3 nucleotides read TGCGCCAGCAGCGCCGGGACTACGCAAGAGACCCAGTACTTC.

V usage is TRBV6-5 and J usage is TRBJ2-2; D may be TRBD2 (6 bases). CDR3 length: 15 residues. CDR1 is MNHEY, CDR2 SVGAGI, per germline. The V end lost 0 bases, the J end lost 6 bases, and 11 bases lay between the germline ends. As DNA, the CDR3 is TGTGCCAGCAGTTACTCGATCTGGGACTCCGGGGAGCTGTTTTTT. Its protein product is CASSYSIWDSGELFF.

The J gene is TRBJ2-7, the V gene TRBV15; 8 bases fit TRBD2. Trimming removed 5 bases from V and 5 bases from J; junction bases left unmatched: 11. The CDR3 totals 15 residues. Germline V lookup: CDR1 LNHNV, CDR2 YYDKDF (reference sequence). CDR3 residues: CATSWSRAGGDEQYF. CDR3 bases: TGTGCCACCAGCTGGTCGAGGGCGGGAGGTGACGAGCAGTACTTC.

J is TRBJ1-2 and V is TRBV5-1; 7 positions match TRBD1. V gave up 0 bases and J gave up 4 bases; unmatched junction bases: 6. This CDR3 is built from 15 residues. Per germline, CDR1 SGHRS and CDR2 YFSETQ. The CDR3 is CASSLGQGDGYGYTF. The CDR3 nucleotides are TGCGCCAGCAGCTTGGGGCAGGGGGATGGCTATGGCTACACCTTC.

The chain employs TRBV13 and TRBJ2-7; maybe TRBD2 (7 bases). Trimming removed 5 bases at V and 6 bases at J, with 17 bases between. This CDR3 has 14 residues. The germline V gene encodes CDR1 PRHDT and CDR2 FYEKMQ (reference sequence). Written as DNA, the CDR3 is TGTGCCAGCAGCCCCCGGGGGGCTGTTGTCGAGCAGTACTTC. This translates into CASSPRGAVVEQYF.

The chain employs TRBV27 and TRBJ2-7; D unresolved. The CDR3 consists of 12 residues. V lost 6 bases and J lost 6, with 12 bases in between. Germline loops: CDR1 MNHEY, CDR2 SMNVEV (reference sequence). CDR3 region: CASSRPLSEQYF. CDR3 DNA: TGTGCCAGCAGCCGACCCCTCTCCGAGCAGTACTTC.

V is TRBV5-8 and J is TRBJ1-5, with D possibly being TRBD1 (6 bases). Trimming took off 2 bases at V and 6 bases at J, with 21 bases between the two ends. Per the germline V gene, CDR1 is SGHTS and CDR2 is YDEGEE. This CDR3 has 17 residues. The CDR3 DNA reads as TGTGCCAGCAGCTTCCCCCGGGACAAGGCTTTCGGTCAGCCCCAGCATTTT. Translating gives CASSFPRDKAFGQPQHF.